This note documents a single TCR beta chain sequence. What it binds is not known. This sample is part of a study of Ad26.COV2.S vaccination and SARS-CoV-2 variants. In the study overall: Dosing was one shot or two shots 56 days apart. Study outcomes and limitations: Among vaccine recipients, spike-specific TCR breadth exceeded that of placebo recipients. Comparability of non-spike TCR breadth was observed across vaccine and placebo recipients.

Treatment: 15 to 20 received Ad26.COV2.S at low or high dose, single or two shots; about 5 received placebo; per-sample allocation not given. After the first vaccine or placebo injection, samples were drawn on day 63. Immunization relied on an Ad26 vector, which expressed Wuhan-strain SARS-CoV-2 spike. The protocol was immunoSEQ multiplex PCR, while the TCRdb copy is restricted to in-frame clones and leaves out a portion. Found here are 350,000 to 550,000 clones, roughly nine tenths of them singletons; the top ten hold 2.5%. CDR1 and CDR2 (germline): LGHDT, YNNKEL (reference sequence). CDR3 size: 15 residues. Trimming took 3 bases from V and 3 from J, leaving 11 bases between them.

The origin of this receptor is a person aged 18-60 years who received the Ad26.COV2.S COVID-19 vaccine or a placebo. The V call is TRBV3-1 (or the pseudogene TRBV3-2), the J call TRBJ2-2, with D perhaps TRBD2 (6 bases). The specimen comprised peripheral blood, sampled in a trial of Ad26.COV2.S vaccine versus placebo. The CDR3 loop is CASSQAGRYTGELFF. The CDR3 nucleotides read TGTGCCAGCAGCCAGGCGGGACGGTACACCGGGGAGCTGTTTTTT.